The source of this TCR beta chain is a study of cytomegalovirus exposure and HLA in healthy donors. Study observations and caveats: An assumption of roughly uniform sequencing depth across donors underlay the presence/absence analyses. A missense variant in DCLRE1C was later tied to TCR beta V- and J-gene trimming. Exclusion applied to some V segments, including TRBV6-2 and TRBV6-3, as they were indistinguishable.

Vbeta (60) and Jbeta (13) primers were used in the PCR. Method: immunoSEQ multiplex PCR; TCRdb's copy keeps in-frame clones and lacks some. The sample lists about 140,000 clones; around 90% were seen once. CDR3 length equals 15 residues. Trimming pared 5 bases from V and 0 bases from J, leaving 14 bases between. CDR1 MDHEN and CDR2 SYDVKM come from the germline V gene. For this clone: Its antigen remains unidentified.

The chain recombines TRBV28 with TRBJ2-7; D unresolved. The TCR sequence derives from a woman aged 40 to 50 in good health and CMV-seronegative. The sequencing sample was made of PBMCs. The CDR3 reads CASSPLTRGSYEQYF. The CDR3 coding sequence is TGTGCCAGCAGTCCTCTCACACGAGGCTCCTACGAGCAGTACTTC.